This T cell receptor (beta chain) was sequenced for a study of Graves' ophthalmopathy and Graves' hyperthyroidism. At the level of the study: Untreated patients at initial diagnosis provided peripheral blood. Overall study findings and caveats: An approximately 83% specificity and approximately 88% sensitivity were achieved by a 13-signature model that separated ophthalmopathy from stable hyperthyroidism.

This clonotype was counted ten times or more. The antigen remains undetermined. Where ophthalmopathy was present, donors had moderate-to-severe activity, CAS ≥3, NOSPECS ≥4 and duration under 3 months. Diagnostic conclusions were grounded in clinical symptoms, serum thyroxine, TRAb, thyroid ultrasound and orbital computed tomography. Amplified TCR beta CDR3 regions were obtained using RNA transcripts as template. Second-round multiplex PCR followed a first-round RT-PCR using HTBI primers. TCRdb reanalysed the multiplex PCR reads using MiXCR and keeps one entry per CDR3 protein. Counted here are some 520,000 distinct CDR3 sequences, roughly 14% occurring once; the ten biggest clones make up 9.8%. This CDR3 is 11 amino acids long. Germline CDR1 is GTSNPN and CDR2 is SVGIG (reference sequence). Trimming cost V 7 bases and J 3 bases, with 9 bases left between them.

This sequence joins TRBV30 and TRBJ1-1, with a possible D match to TRBD1 (5 bases). The TCR originated in a woman in her 30s with Graves' ophthalmopathy. Sequencing was done on a sample of blood. This chain's CDR3 is CALKGYTEAFF. The CDR3 DNA reads as TGTGCCTTAAAGGGGTACACTGAAGCTTTCTTT.